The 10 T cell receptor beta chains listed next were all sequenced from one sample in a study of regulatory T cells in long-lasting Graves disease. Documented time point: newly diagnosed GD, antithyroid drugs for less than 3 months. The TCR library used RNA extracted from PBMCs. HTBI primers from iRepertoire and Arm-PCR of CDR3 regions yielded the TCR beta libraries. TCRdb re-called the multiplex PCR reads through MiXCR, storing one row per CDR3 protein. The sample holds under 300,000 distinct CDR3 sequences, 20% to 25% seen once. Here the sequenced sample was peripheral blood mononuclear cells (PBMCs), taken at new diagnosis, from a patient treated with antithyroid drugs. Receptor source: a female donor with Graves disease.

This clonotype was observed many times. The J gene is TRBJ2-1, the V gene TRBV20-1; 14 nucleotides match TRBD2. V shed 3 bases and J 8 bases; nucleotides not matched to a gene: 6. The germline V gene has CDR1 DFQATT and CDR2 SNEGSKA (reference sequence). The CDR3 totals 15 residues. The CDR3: CSASRGTSGSYEQFF. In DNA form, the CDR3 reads TGCAGTGCTAGTAGGGGGACTAGCGGGAGTTATGAGCAGTTCTTC.

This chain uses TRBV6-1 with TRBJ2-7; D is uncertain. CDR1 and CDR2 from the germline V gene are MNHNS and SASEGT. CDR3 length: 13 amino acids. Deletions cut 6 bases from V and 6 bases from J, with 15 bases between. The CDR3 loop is CASSLQPLSEQYF. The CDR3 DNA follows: TGTGCCAGCAGCCTTCAACCCCTCTCCGAGCAGTACTTC.

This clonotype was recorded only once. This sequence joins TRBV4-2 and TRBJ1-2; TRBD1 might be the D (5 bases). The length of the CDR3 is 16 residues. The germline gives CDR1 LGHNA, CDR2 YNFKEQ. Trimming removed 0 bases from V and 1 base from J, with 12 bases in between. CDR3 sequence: CASSQDSGRDNYGYTF. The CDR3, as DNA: TGTGCCAGCAGCCAAGATTCAGGCAGGGATAACTATGGCTACACCTTC.

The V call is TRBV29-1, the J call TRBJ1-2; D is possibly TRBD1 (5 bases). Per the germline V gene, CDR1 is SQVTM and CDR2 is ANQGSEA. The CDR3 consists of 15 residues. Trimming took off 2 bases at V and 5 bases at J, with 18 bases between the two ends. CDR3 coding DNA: TGCAGCGTTGAAATGGGGGGGACGGTCTTGTATGGCTACACCTTC. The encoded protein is CSVEMGGTVLYGYTF.

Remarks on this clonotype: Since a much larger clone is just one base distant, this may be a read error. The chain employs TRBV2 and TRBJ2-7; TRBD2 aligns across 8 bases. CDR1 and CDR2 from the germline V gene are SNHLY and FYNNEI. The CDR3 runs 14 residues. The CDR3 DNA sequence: TGTGCCAGCGGTGAGGGATTAGCGGGAAGGGAGCAGTACTTC. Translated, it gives CASGEGLAGREQYF.

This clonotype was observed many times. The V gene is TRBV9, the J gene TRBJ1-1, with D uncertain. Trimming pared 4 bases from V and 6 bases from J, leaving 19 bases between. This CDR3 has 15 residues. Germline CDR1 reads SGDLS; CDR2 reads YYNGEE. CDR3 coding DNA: TGTGCCAGCAGCATACCCCGAAAACCAGCGGCTGAAGCTTTCTTT. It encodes CASSIPRKPAAEAFF.

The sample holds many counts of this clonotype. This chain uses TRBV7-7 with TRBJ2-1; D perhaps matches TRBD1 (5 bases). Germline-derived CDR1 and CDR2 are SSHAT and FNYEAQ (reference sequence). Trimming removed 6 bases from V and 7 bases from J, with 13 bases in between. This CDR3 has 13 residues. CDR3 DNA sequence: TGTGCCAGCAGTCTTTCAGGGTTGAATGAGCAGTTCTTC. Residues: CASSLSGLNEQFF.

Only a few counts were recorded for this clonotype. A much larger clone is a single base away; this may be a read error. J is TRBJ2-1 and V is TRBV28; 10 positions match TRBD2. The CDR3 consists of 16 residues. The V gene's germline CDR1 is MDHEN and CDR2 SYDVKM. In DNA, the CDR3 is TGTACCAGCAGCCAAACCCTAGCGGGAGCCTACAATGAGCAGTTCTTC. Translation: CTSSQTLAGAYNEQFF.

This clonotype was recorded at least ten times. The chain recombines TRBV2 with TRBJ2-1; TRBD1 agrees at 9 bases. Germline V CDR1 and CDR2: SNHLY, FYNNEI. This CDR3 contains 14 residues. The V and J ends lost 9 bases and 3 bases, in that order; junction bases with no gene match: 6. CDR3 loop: CASIRDRDYNEQFF. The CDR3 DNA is TGTGCCAGTATACGGGACAGGGACTACAATGAGCAGTTCTTC.

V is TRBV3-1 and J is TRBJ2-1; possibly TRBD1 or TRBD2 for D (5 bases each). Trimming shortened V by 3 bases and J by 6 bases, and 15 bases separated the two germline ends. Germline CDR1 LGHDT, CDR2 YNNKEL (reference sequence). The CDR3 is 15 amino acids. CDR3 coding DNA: TGTGCCAGCAGCCACTGGGACGTAGAGGGCAATGAGCAGTTCTTC. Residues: CASSHWDVEGNEQFF.